These 14 T cell receptor beta chains originate from one sample sequenced in a study of beta chain features in type 1 diabetes. The sequenced template was cDNA made from the entire isolated RNA. The table came from immunoSEQ multiplex PCR; TCRdb's copy has only in-frame clones and leaves some out. This sample has more than 50,000 clones, with around three fifths found just once. Source material: Tregs from blood. The receptors shown here come from a woman between 18 and 29 years old in good health.

The chain combines TRBV5-1 with TRBJ1-1; D perhaps matches TRBD1 (5 bases). The CDR3 loop spans 16 amino acids. V shed 0 bases and J shed 0 bases, with 12 bases lying between them. Germline V gives CDR1 SGHRS, CDR2 YFSETQ. The CDR3 sequence is CASSLEQVQLNTEAFF. The CDR3, as DNA: TGCGCCAGCAGCTTGGAACAGGTTCAACTGAACACTGAAGCTTTCTTT. The whole variable domain, filled in from reference TRBV5-1 and TRBJ1-1, reads KAGVTQTPRYLIKTRGQQVTLSCSPISGHRSVSWYQQTPGQGLQFLFEYFSETQRNKGNFPGRFSGRQFSNSRSEMNVSTLELGDSALYLCASSLEQVQLNTEAFFGQGTRLTVV.

V and J are TRBV7-2 and TRBJ2-5; weak D call: TRBD1 (5 bases). The J call may be in error: the DNA end matches TRBJ2-7 better. The CDR3 has 14 amino acids. In germline, CDR1 is SGHTA, CDR2 FQGNSA. CDR3: CASQLSTGSNEQYF. The CDR3, as DNA: TGTGCCAGCCAGCTTAGTACAGGAAGCAACGAGCAGTACTTC.

The chain has TRBV27 and TRBJ2-1; D perhaps matches TRBD2 (6 bases). The CDR3 runs 14 residues. Germline V CDR1 and CDR2: MNHEY, SMNVEV (reference sequence). Trimming took 0 bases from V and 4 from J, leaving 7 bases between them. The CDR3 DNA sequence: TGTGCCAGCAGTTTATCGGCGGGATACAATGAGCAGTTCTTC. This encodes CASSLSAGYNEQFF.

The CDR3: CASNDQGTRGYTF. The CDR3 DNA is TGCGCCAGCAACGACCAGGGGACACGTGGCTACACCTTC. The chain employs TRBV5-1 and TRBJ1-2; D possibly corresponds to TRBD1 (6 bases). Trimming removed 6 bases at V and 7 bases at J, with 16 bases between. CDR3 size: 13 residues. Germline V gives CDR1 SGHRS, CDR2 YFSETQ.

This clone was recorded a few times. The V gene is TRBV7-2, the J gene TRBJ2-7, with a weak D call TRBD2 (7 bases). From germline, CDR1 is SGHTA and CDR2 FQGNSA. The CDR3 is 13 residues long. Trimming removed 1 base from V and 5 bases from J, with 9 bases in between. The CDR3 sequence: CASSLEGGHEQYF. For the CDR3, the DNA is TGTGCCAGCAGCTTAGAGGGGGGGCACGAGCAGTACTTC.

This clone occurred a few times. The rearrangement uses TRBV6-1 and TRBJ2-4; D is ambiguous. The germline CDR1 and CDR2 sequences are MNHNS and SASEGT. The CDR3 has 13 residues. Trimming took 2 bases from V and 7 from J, leaving 9 bases between them. The CDR3 protein is CASSENPRNIQYF. DNA for the CDR3: TGTGCCAGCAGTGAAAATCCCCGGAACATTCAGTACTTC.

The CDR3 nucleotides read TGTGCCACTAGGGGGCCAATGGCAAGTGGCTACACCTTC. Residues: CATRGPMASGYTF. The chain employs TRBV7-2 and TRBJ1-2, with TRBD1 matching 7 bases. Looked up from germline, CDR1 is SGHTA and CDR2 is FQGNSA. V lost 10 bases, J lost 7 bases, and 12 bases stayed unmatched. This CDR3 region has 13 residues.

This clone was picked up one time. The gene calls are TRBV19 and TRBJ1-2, with D maybe TRBD1 (6 bases). The ends were cut back, 6 bases at V and 4 bases at J, with 9 bases in the middle. Per the germline V gene, CDR1 is LNHDA and CDR2 is SQIVND (reference sequence). The CDR3 covers 12 residues. DNA for the CDR3: TGTGCCAGTAGGGGGGCGAGCTATGGCTACACCTTC. Residues: CASRGASYGYTF.

V gene TRBV15 combines with J gene TRBJ1-2; 9 nucleotides align to TRBD1. With 0 bases clipped from V and 4 bases from J, the junction kept 3 bases outside the gene matches. There are 15 residues in the CDR3. The germline V gene has CDR1 LNHNV and CDR2 YYDKDF (reference sequence). The chain's CDR3 is CATSRERGQGYGYTF. The DNA of the CDR3 is TGTGCCACCAGCAGAGAACGGGGACAGGGCTATGGCTACACCTTC.

This clone was detected only a few times. The rearrangement uses TRBV6-5 and TRBJ2-3, with TRBD2 as a possible D gene (5 bases). Trimming removed 4 bases at V and 4 bases at J, with 6 bases between. Germline lookup yields CDR1 MNHEY and CDR2 SVGAGI. This CDR3 contains 12 residues. CDR3: CASSSEADTQYF. The DNA of the CDR3 is TGTGCCAGCAGTTCGGAGGCAGATACGCAGTATTTT.

The rearrangement links TRBV7-9 to TRBJ2-5; TRBD2 agrees at 12 bases. The assigned J gene may be wrong: the sequence end matches TRBJ2-7 better. Germline values: CDR1 SEHNR, CDR2 FQNEAQ (reference sequence). This CDR3 spans 18 amino acids. The CDR3 DNA is TGTGCCAGCAGTCCACCCCTCTCTAGCGGGAGGGCCGCGTACGAGCAGTACTTC. Protein sequence: CASSPPLSSGRAAYEQYF.

This chain joins TRBV5-4 and TRBJ2-3, with TRBD1 as a possible D gene (6 bases). V was clipped by 5 bases and J by 4 bases, with 14 bases between them. This CDR3 is built from 14 residues. Germline V gene lookup returns CDR1 SGHNT and CDR2 YYREEE (reference sequence). The CDR3 nucleotides read TGTGCCAGCAGACTGGCCAGGGGCGCAGATACGCAGTATTTT. Encoded protein: CASRLARGADTQYF.

Comments on this clone: The sample contains more than one DNA sequence encoding this CDR3. J is TRBJ1-3 and V is TRBV7-9, with a possible D match to TRBD1 (6 bases). The CDR3 runs 14 residues. Germline CDR1 reads SEHNR; CDR2 reads FQNEAQ (reference sequence). The V and J ends lost 8 bases and 2 bases respectively, with 13 bases between them. The CDR3 sequence: CASRRGLAGNTIYF. CDR3 coding DNA: TGTGCCAGCCGCAGGGGTCTCGCTGGAAACACCATATATTTT.

The chain recombines TRBV6-1 with TRBJ1-4; TRBD1 aligns across 8 bases. Germline-derived CDR1 and CDR2 are MNHNS and SASEGT. The CDR3 spans 16 residues. V shed 4 bases, J shed 0 bases, and the junction held 4 bases outside the gene matches. The CDR3 protein is CASSVQGVTTNEKLFF. The CDR3 bases are TGTGCCAGCAGTGTACAGGGGGTCACAACTAATGAAAAACTGTTTTTT.